The clone carrying this T cell receptor (beta chain) showed up just a few times. Its matching antigen is unknown. Patients having uncontrolled infection, another autoimmune disease, pregnancy or lactation were not included. This sample stems from a study of T cells in Graves' hyperthyroidism and ophthalmopathy. Notes on the study in general: Using 13 V-J features, a model discriminated ophthalmopathy from stable hyperthyroidism. Model-based prediction identified ophthalmopathy a median 6.5 months prior to its onset. Most thyroid clonotypes with frequency above 0.001 were detected in blood.

The V segment lost 5 bases and the J segment 0 bases; nucleotides outside the gene matches: 7. This CDR3 spans 17 amino acids. The V gene's germline CDR1 is MDHEN and CDR2 SYDVKM. Using RNA transcripts as the source, TCR beta CDR3 regions were amplified. During a first-round RT-PCR of the TCR CDR3, the HTBI primer set was used. TCRdb analysed the multiplex PCR reads with MiXCR anew, one entry per CDR3 protein. This table has about 520,000 distinct CDR3 sequences, approximately 25% appearing once. The TCR originated in a woman in her twenties or thirties with Graves' ophthalmopathy. Sequencing input: blood. The chain employs TRBV28 and TRBJ2-7; 13 positions agree with TRBD2. The chain's CDR3 is CASSLPGLAGSSYEQYF. The CDR3 nucleotides read TGTGCCAGCAGTCTTCCGGGACTAGCGGGGAGCTCCTACGAGCAGTACTTC. The full variable domain, rest sourced from reference TRBV28 and TRBJ2-7, is DVKVTQSSRYLVKRTGEKVFLECVQDMDHENMFWYRQDPGLGLRLIYFSYDVKMKEKGDIPEGYSVSREKKERFSLILESASTNQTSMYLCASSLPGLAGSSYEQYFGPGTRLTVT.